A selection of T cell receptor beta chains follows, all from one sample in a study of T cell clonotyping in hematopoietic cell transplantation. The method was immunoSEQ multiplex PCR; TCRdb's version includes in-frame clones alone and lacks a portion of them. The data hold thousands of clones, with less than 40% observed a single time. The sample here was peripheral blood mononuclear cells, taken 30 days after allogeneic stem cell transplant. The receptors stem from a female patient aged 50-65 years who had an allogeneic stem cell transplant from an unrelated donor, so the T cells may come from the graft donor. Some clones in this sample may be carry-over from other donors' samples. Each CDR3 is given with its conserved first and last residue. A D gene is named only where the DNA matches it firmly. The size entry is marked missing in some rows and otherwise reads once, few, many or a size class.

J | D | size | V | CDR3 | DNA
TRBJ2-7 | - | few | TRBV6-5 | CASSPTGRLSYEQYF | TGTGCCAGCAGTCCCACAGGGAGGTTGTCCTACGAGCAGTACTTC
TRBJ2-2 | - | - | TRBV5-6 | CASSFDRRRLSTGELFF | TGTGCCAGCAGCTTCGACAGGCGCCGGCTGAGCACCGGGGAGCTGTTTTTT
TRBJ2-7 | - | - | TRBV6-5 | CASSYSGIDYEQYF | TGTGCCAGCAGTTACTCGGGAATAGACTACGAGCAGTACTTC
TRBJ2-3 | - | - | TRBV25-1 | CASSEFDTQYF | TGTGCCAGCAGTGAATTTGATACGCAGTATTTT
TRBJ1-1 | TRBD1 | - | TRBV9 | CASSVEGQLNTEAFF | TGTGCCAGCAGCGTAGAGGGACAGCTGAACACTGAAGCTTTCTTT
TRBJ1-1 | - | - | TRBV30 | CAWSPYRRTEAFF | TGTGCCTGGAGCCCCTACCGAAGGACTGAAGCTTTCTTT
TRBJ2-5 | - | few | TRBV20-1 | CSAAVGETQYF | TGCAGTGCAGCAGTAGGAGAGACCCAGTACTTC
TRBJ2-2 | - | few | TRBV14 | CASSRWGDTGELFF | TGTGCCAGCAGTCGCTGGGGGGATACCGGGGAGCTGTTTTTT
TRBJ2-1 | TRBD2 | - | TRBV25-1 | CASSLAGAANEQFF | TGTGCCAGCAGTCTAGCGGGAGCGGCCAATGAGCAGTTCTTC
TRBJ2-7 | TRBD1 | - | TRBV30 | CAWSEGTGIDEQYF | TGTGCCTGGAGCGAAGGGACAGGGATCGACGAGCAGTACTTC
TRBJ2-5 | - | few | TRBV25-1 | CASSEEFGTRGSETQYF | TGTGCCAGCAGTGAAGAGTTTGGGACGCGGGGCTCTGAGACCCAGTACTTC
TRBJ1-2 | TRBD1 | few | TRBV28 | CASSFQRATGHSGYTF | TGTGCCAGCAGTTTCCAACGGGCGACAGGGCACTCTGGCTACACCTTC
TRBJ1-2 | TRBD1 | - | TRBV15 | CATSRTGSVALGGYTF | TGTGCCACCAGCAGGACAGGGTCGGTTGCGTTGGGCGGCTACACCTTC